This TCR beta chain was captured by sequencing in a study of technical replicates of blood from several donors. Generated by immunoSEQ multiplex PCR, the TCRdb table keeps only in-frame clones and is missing some. The sample lists 45,000 to 65,000 clones; about 96% were seen once. This CDR3 has 16 residues. Trimming pared 5 bases from V and 2 bases from J, leaving 18 bases between. CDR1 is LNHDA, CDR2 SQIVND, per germline (reference sequence). This TCR came from a human donor in good health. Some clones in this sample may be carry-over from other donors' samples. The chain joins TRBV19 to TRBJ1-2; the D is unclear. Input material: PBMCs. The CDR3 bases are TGTGCCAGTAGTTCCACCGTGGGAGGGTCCAACTATGGCTACACCTTC. It translates to CASSSTVGGSNYGYTF.